This paragraph covers one T cell receptor beta chain sequence. V was trimmed by 2 bases and J by 9 bases, leaving 14 bases between them. The CDR3 extends over 14 amino acids. Germline V CDR1 and CDR2: MNHNY, SVGAGI (reference sequence). Sequencing used immunoSEQ multiplex PCR; TCRdb keeps in-frame clones, though not all of them. Here the sample spans 95,000 to 150,000 clones, about 91% being singletons. This specimen belongs to a study of T cell responses to AZD1222 COVID-19 vaccine. Whole-study context: It was second doses at about 4 or about 12 weeks that were pooled.

The specimen was peripheral blood, collected on day 0 of AZD1222 vaccination. This sequence was found in an adult in good health. V gene TRBV6-6 combines with J gene TRBJ1-5, with unresolved D. CDR3 DNA sequence: TGTGCCAGCAGTTACCTCGAGACCCGCTCGCCCCAGCATTTT. It is translated as CASSYLETRSPQHF.